This is a list of T cell receptor beta chains from one sample in a study of shared clonotypes between healthy human individuals. Clones were read by immunoSEQ multiplex PCR, and TCRdb kept only the in-frame ones, dropping some. The profile shows 2 million to 2.5 million clones, around 93% of them singletons. What was sequenced was naive CD8+ T cells from PBMCs. These receptors were taken from a young man in good health. Some clones in this sample may be carry-over from other donors' samples. Both conserved end residues are part of each CDR3. A D gene is named only where the DNA matches it firmly. Expanded clones get a size class; other rows say once, few or many, or leave the size out.

V gene	clone size	D gene	J gene	CDR3 DNA	CDR3 protein
TRBV5-5	.	TRBD2	TRBJ2-1	TGTGCCAGCAGCTCCAAGTTCGGGACTAGCGGTCACAATGAGCAGTTCTTC	CASSSKFGTSGHNEQFF
TRBV5-6	once	TRBD1	TRBJ2-7	TGTGCCAGCAGCCCTGGACAGGGGAAATCCTACGAGCAGTACTTC	CASSPGQGKSYEQYF
TRBV9	few	.	TRBJ1-4	TGTGCCAGCAGCGCTTCAGCGAGGTTAAATGAAAAACTGTTTTTT	CASSASARLNEKLFF
TRBV28	many	.	TRBJ1-1	TGTGCCAGCAGGCCCCTGGGGGGTAACCCTGAAGCTTTCTTT	CASRPLGGNPEAFF
TRBV12-5	.	.	TRBJ2-3	TGTGCTAGTGGTTTAGACAGGCCAGATACGCAGTATTTT	CASGLDRPDTQYF
TRBV9	.	.	TRBJ2-2	TGTGCCAGCAGCGTCTCGAATCATCCTGGGACCGGGGAGCTGTTTTTT	CASSVSNHPGTGELFF
TRBV6-5	.	.	TRBJ2-7	TGTGCCAGCAGTCTCCCCGGGGGGCTCCCCTACGAGCAGTACTTC	CASSLPGGLPYEQYF
TRBV19	.	.	TRBJ1-2	TGTGCCAGTAGTCCCCGGGACGAAAGATACCAGTATGGCTACACCTTC	CASSPRDERYQYGYTF
TRBV5-5	once	.	TRBJ2-2	TGTGCCAGCAGTTACGGACCCGAACTTTGGGCGACCGGGGAGCTGTTTTTT	CASSYGPELWATGELFF
TRBV7-9	.	.	TRBJ1-3	TGTGCCAGCAGCTCACAGGGCTCTGGAAACACCATATATTTT	CASSSQGSGNTIYF
TRBV9	.	.	TRBJ1-2	TGTGCCAGCAGACACCGGGACTCTTTTTCGGATGGCTACACCTTC	CASRHRDSFSDGYTF
TRBV7-9	.	.	TRBJ2-3	TGTGCCAGCAGCCCAACCTGGGGGCCCACAGATACGCAGTATTTT	CASSPTWGPTDTQYF
TRBV6-6	.	.	TRBJ1-5	TGTGCCAGCAGTTACTCATGGTATCAGCCCCAGCATTTT	CASSYSWYQPQHF
TRBV9	.	.	TRBJ2-1	TGTGCCAGCAGCGGCAACCAGGAGATCTACAATGAGCAGTTCTTC	CASSGNQEIYNEQFF
TRBV5-1	.	TRBD2	TRBJ2-1	TGCGCCAGCAGCTCCGGACTAGCGGGACGTAATGAGCAGTTCTTC	CASSSGLAGRNEQFF
TRBV9	few	TRBD1	TRBJ1-1	TGTGCCAGCAGCGCCGGGACAGGGGACACTGAAGCTTTCTTT	CASSAGTGDTEAFF
TRBV2	.	.	TRBJ2-3	TGTGCCAGCAGTGAGCGGGGTGGAGATACGCAGTATTTT	CASSERGGDTQYF
TRBV28	.	TRBD1	TRBJ1-1	TGTGCCAGCAGCTACGGGACAGGGGGTGAAGCTTTCTTT	CASSYGTGGEAFF
TRBV29-1	.	.	TRBJ2-1	TGCAGCGTTGAAGCTGGGGGGCAGTTCTTC	CSVEAGGQFF
TRBV15	.	.	TRBJ2-5	TGTGCCACCAGCCCCGGGGAGAGGCTGGCAGAGACCCAGTACTTC	CATSPGERLAETQYF
TRBV7-9	once	.	TRBJ1-2	TGTGCCAGCAGCCCCCCTCGGGATGGTGGCTATGGCTACACCTTC	CASSPPRDGGYGYTF
TRBV29-1	.	TRBD2	TRBJ2-3	TGCAGCGCACTAGCGACTAGCACAGATACGCAGTATTTT	CSALATSTDTQYF
TRBV27	.	.	TRBJ2-2	TGTGCCAGCAGTTTAACTCGTGGGGCCGGGGAGCTGTTTTTT	CASSLTRGAGELFF
TRBV7-2	.	.	TRBJ2-5	TGTGCCAGCAGCTTATGGGGAGAGACCCAGTACTTC	CASSLWGETQYF